This TCR beta chain is from a study of blood T cell repertoires in COVID-19. Study-level background: Material from acute and convalescent COVID-19 was sourced from the United States, Italy and Spain. T cells, B-cell-depleted T cells, or PBMCs supplied cDNA or gDNA.

Trimming left V 5 bases short and J 5 bases short, with 12 bases between. Germline-derived CDR1 and CDR2 are LNHDA and SQIVND (reference sequence). The CDR3 runs 13 residues. Authors' analysis steps: By means of reference gene primer amplification, nucleated cell counts were estimated. Here immunoSEQ multiplex PCR was the method, and the copy in TCRdb shows in-frame clones only, minus some. V and J calls and clone size are copied from that table; D and trimming were computed from the DNA. The repertoire holds about 98,000 clones, with 80% to 85% as singletons. The rearrangement links TRBV19 to TRBJ1-1; weak D call: TRBD1 (6 bases). The sequence derives from a man between 60 and 75 years old with acute or convalescent COVID-19. The sample consisted of peripheral blood. CDR3 DNA sequence: TGTGCCAGTAGTTCCTCCAGGGGAACTGAAGCTTTCTTT. This sequence encodes CASSSSRGTEAFF.